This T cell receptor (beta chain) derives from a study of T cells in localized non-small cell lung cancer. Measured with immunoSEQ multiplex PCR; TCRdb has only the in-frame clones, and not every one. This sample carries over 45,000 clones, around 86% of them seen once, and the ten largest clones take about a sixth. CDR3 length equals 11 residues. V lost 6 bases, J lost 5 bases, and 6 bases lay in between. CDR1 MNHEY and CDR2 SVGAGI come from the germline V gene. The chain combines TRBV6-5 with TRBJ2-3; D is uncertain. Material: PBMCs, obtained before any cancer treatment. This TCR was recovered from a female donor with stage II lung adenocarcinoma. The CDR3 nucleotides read TGTGCCAGCAGAACCAGAGATACGCAGTATTTT. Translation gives CASRTRDTQYF.